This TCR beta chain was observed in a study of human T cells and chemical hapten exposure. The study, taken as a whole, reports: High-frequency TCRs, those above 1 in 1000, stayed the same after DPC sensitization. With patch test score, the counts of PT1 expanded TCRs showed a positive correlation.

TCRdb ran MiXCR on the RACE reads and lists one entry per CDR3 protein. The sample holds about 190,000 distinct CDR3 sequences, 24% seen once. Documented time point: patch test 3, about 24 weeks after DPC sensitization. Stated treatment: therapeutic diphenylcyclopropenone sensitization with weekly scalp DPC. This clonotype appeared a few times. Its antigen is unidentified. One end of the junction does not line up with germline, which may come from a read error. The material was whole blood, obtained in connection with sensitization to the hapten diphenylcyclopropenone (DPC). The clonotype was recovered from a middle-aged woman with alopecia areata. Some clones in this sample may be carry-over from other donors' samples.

CDR3 sequence reads: CASSLGAGDGYTF. The CDR3 DNA is TGTGCCAGCAGCTTAGGGGCAGGGGATGGCTACACCTTC. The chain recombines TRBV5-1 with TRBJ1-2; the D gene is possibly TRBD1 (6 bases). The CDR3 contains 13 residues. Germline CDR1 reads SGHRS; CDR2 reads YFSETQ.